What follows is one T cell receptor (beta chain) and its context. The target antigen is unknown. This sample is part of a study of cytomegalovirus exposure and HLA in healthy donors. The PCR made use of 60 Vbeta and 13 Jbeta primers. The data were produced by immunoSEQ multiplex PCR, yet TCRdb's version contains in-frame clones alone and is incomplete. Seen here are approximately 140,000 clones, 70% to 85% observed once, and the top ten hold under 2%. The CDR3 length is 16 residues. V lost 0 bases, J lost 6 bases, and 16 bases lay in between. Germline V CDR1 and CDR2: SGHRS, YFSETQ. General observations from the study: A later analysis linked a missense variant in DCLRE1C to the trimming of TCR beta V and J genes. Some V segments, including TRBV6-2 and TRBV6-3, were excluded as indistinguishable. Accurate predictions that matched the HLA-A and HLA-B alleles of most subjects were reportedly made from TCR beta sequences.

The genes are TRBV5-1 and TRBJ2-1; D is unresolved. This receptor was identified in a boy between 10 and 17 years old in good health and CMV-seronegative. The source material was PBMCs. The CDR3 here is CASSLVATVQTNEQFF. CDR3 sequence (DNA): TGCGCCAGCAGCTTGGTTGCTACCGTACAGACCAATGAGCAGTTCTTC.